The clone carrying this TCR beta chain was found a few times. The data derive from a study of blood T cells in healthy people across ages. Using a J-beta primer mix together with a sample-barcoded 5' primer, a second PCR was run for 7 to 11 cycles. TCRdb re-derived calls from the 5' RACE reads in MiXCR, one entry per CDR3 protein. The sample consists of about 400,000 distinct CDR3 sequences, about 55% of them appearing once. In each sample, at least 6 million PBMCs were isolated. Total RNA, at least 6 micrograms per sample, came from PBMCs. V was clipped by 3 bases and J by 4 bases; unmatched bases: 14. Germline loops: CDR1 DFQATT, CDR2 SNEGSKA (reference sequence). The CDR3 sequence is 17 residues long.

The chain has TRBV20-1 and TRBJ2-1; 8 nucleotides line up with TRBD2. The receptor's source is a man between 60 and 75 years old in good health. Sequenced sample: blood. The CDR3 DNA follows: TGCAGTGCTAGTGGTAGCCGGGAGGGCCGAGTATACAATGAGCAGTTCTTC. Translating gives CSASGSREGRVYNEQFF.